The 18 T cell receptor beta chains presented below share a single source sample, sequenced in a study of CD8 T cells in ankylosing spondylitis. MiXCR, run by TCRdb on the 5' RACE reads, gives a single entry per CDR3 protein. The sample includes under 300,000 distinct CDR3 sequences, around 7.8% of them seen just once. Source material: blood, either unsorted or a sorted T cell fraction (not recorded which). These receptors were obtained from a male donor with ankylosing spondylitis or in good health (not recorded which).

This chain uses TRBV11-1 with TRBJ2-3; 7 nucleotides line up with TRBD2. Germline V gene sequence: CDR1 SGHAT, CDR2 FQDESV (reference sequence). The CDR3 spans 19 residues. Germline trimming cut 7 bases from V and 0 bases from J; bases unmatched to any gene: 19. This CDR3 reads CASTRGRARGISSTDTQYF. CDR3 coding DNA: TGTGCCAGCACGAGAGGGAGGGCTCGAGGAATTTCTAGCACAGATACGCAGTATTTT.

Ten or more counts support this clonotype. The J gene is TRBJ2-3, the V gene TRBV7-8, with a possible D match to TRBD2 (6 bases). V lost 3 bases, J lost 0 bases, and 10 bases lay in between. CDR1 SGHVS and CDR2 FQNEAQ come from the germline V gene. The CDR3 runs to 15 residues. For the CDR3, the DNA is TGTGCCAGCAGCTTTTCGGGGACTAGCACAGATACGCAGTATTTT. Protein product: CASSFSGTSTDTQYF.

V usage is TRBV5-1 and J usage is TRBJ2-5; D remains unclear. The CDR3 spans 13 residues. The V end was cut by 3 bases, the J end by 3 bases, with 9 bases between. CDR1 SGHRS and CDR2 YFSETQ come from the germline V gene. The CDR3 region is CASSSPGKETQYF. The CDR3 region has the DNA TGCGCCAGCAGCTCCCCGGGCAAAGAGACCCAGTACTTC.

This clonotype was seen repeatedly, ten times or more. The CDR3 protein is CSARDEQGKETQYF. For the CDR3, the DNA is TGCAGTGCTAGAGATGAACAGGGTAAAGAGACCCAGTACTTC. The V and J genes are TRBV20-1 and TRBJ2-5; maybe TRBD1 (6 bases). Germline assignment: CDR1 DFQATT and CDR2 SNEGSKA (reference sequence). CDR3 length: 14 amino acids. Trimming took 0 bases from V and 3 from J, leaving 11 bases between them.

Ten or more counts support this clonotype. The CDR3: CASSLGDRDYEQYF. The CDR3 nucleotides read TGTGCCAGCAGCTTAGGGGACAGGGATTACGAGCAGTACTTC. V gene TRBV13 combines with J gene TRBJ2-7, with 8 bases matching TRBD1. Unmatched junction bases numbered 2, after V lost 0 bases and J lost 4 bases. The germline V gene has CDR1 PRHDT and CDR2 FYEKMQ (reference sequence). The CDR3 extends over 14 amino acids.

This clonotype was counted at least ten times. This sequence joins TRBV19 and TRBJ1-2; tentatively, D is TRBD1 (5 bases). This CDR3 has 16 residues. Trimming left V 5 bases short and J 0 bases short, with 16 bases between. Germline V gene data show CDR1 as LNHDA and CDR2 as SQIVND (reference sequence). Here the CDR3 reads CASSGRGVGANYGYTF. The CDR3 DNA reads TGTGCCAGTAGTGGCCGGGGAGTAGGGGCTAACTATGGCTACACCTTC.

This clonotype was seen at least ten times. The rearrangement joins TRBV7-9 to TRBJ2-3; D remains unclear. Germline assignment: CDR1 SEHNR and CDR2 FQNEAQ (reference sequence). Trimming pared 6 bases from V and 0 bases from J, leaving 16 bases between. CDR3 length equals 16 residues. The CDR3 sequence is CASRPPGLRSTDTQYF. In nucleotides, the CDR3 is TGTGCCAGCAGGCCCCCGGGCCTTCGGAGCACAGATACGCAGTATTTT. Together with reference TRBV7-9 and TRBJ2-3, the CDR3 gives the full variable domain: DTGVSQNPRHKITKRGQNVTFRCDPISEHNRLYWYRQTLGQGPEFLTYFQNEAQLEKSRLLSDRFSAERPKGSFSTLEIQRTEQGDSAMYLCASRPPGLRSTDTQYFGPGTRLTVL.

This clonotype has at least ten counts. The chain joins TRBV20-1 to TRBJ1-5; 10 nucleotides agree with TRBD1. Germline assignment: CDR1 DFQATT and CDR2 SNEGSKA (reference sequence). This CDR3 is built from 13 residues. V lost 3 bases, J lost 6 bases, and 2 bases stayed unmatched. The CDR3 DNA reads TGCAGTGCTAGTAGGACAGGGGGTCAGCCCCAGCATTTT. Translation gives CSASRTGGQPQHF.

This clonotype appeared many times. The chain couples TRBV12-3 or TRBV12-4 to TRBJ2-5; 7 nucleotides align to TRBD1. This CDR3 contains 15 residues. Unmatched junction bases numbered 7, after V lost 1 base and J lost 5 bases. CDR3 protein: CASSLDGAGGETQYF. In nucleotides, the CDR3 is TGTGCCAGCAGTTTAGACGGTGCAGGGGGTGAGACCCAGTACTTC.

This clonotype was found many times. V gene TRBV20-1 combines with J gene TRBJ2-5, with D maybe TRBD2 (5 bases). Trimming stripped 2 bases from V and 1 base from J, with 17 bases between. The CDR3 runs to 16 residues. CDR1 is DFQATT, CDR2 SNEGSKA, per germline (reference sequence). The CDR3: CSARQLGQAPQETQYF. DNA of the CDR3: TGCAGTGCTAGACAACTAGGCCAGGCCCCCCAAGAGACCCAGTACTTC.

CDR3 residues: CASSLRRASNQPQHF. The CDR3 nucleotides are TGTGCCAGCAGCTTGAGGAGGGCCAGCAATCAGCCCCAGCATTTT. The V and J genes are TRBV7-8 and TRBJ1-5, with D unresolved. V was cut by 3 bases and J by 1 base, with 10 bases left in between. The CDR3 has 15 residues. From germline, CDR1 is SGHVS and CDR2 FQNEAQ.

The chain links TRBV5-1 to TRBJ1-1, with D maybe TRBD1 (6 bases). Per germline, CDR1 SGHRS and CDR2 YFSETQ. Trimming stripped 6 bases from V and 6 bases from J, with 24 bases between. The CDR3 loop spans 16 amino acids. The CDR3 region has the DNA TGCGCCAGCACTGTTGGGGGCGGTTGGGGCAACGCTGAAGCTTTCTTT. Translated: CASTVGGGWGNAEAFF. The complete variable domain, with remaining parts taken from reference TRBV5-1 and TRBJ1-1, reads KAGVTQTPRYLIKTRGQQVTLSCSPISGHRSVSWYQQTPGQGLQFLFEYFSETQRNKGNFPGRFSGRQFSNSRSEMNVSTLELGDSALYLCASTVGGGWGNAEAFFGQGTRLTVV.

This clonotype appeared many times. The genes are TRBV29-1 and TRBJ2-7, with D unclear. V was shortened by 4 bases and J by 4 bases, with 14 bases between the two germline ends. The CDR3 is 13 amino acids. The germline V gene has CDR1 SQVTM and CDR2 ANQGSEA. The CDR3 nucleotides are TGCAGCGTTGTTCTAGTTGGTGGATACGAGCAGTACTTC. Its protein product is CSVVLVGGYEQYF.

There are many counts of this clonotype. CDR3 loop: CSARAGTSGSNEQFF. DNA of the CDR3: TGCAGTGCTAGAGCCGGGACTAGCGGGAGCAATGAGCAGTTCTTC. This sequence joins TRBV20-1 and TRBJ2-1; 14 positions match TRBD2. This CDR3 spans 15 amino acids. The germline V gene encodes CDR1 DFQATT and CDR2 SNEGSKA (reference sequence). Trimming at V came to 1 base and at J to 6 bases, leaving 2 bases not matched to a gene.

This clonotype came up many times. The gene calls are TRBV6-2 or TRBV6-3 and TRBJ2-7; 11 positions agree with TRBD2. The CDR3 spans 14 residues. Germline V gene lookup returns CDR1 MNHEY and CDR2 SVGEGT. Unmatched junction bases numbered 4, after V lost 2 bases and J lost 7 bases. This CDR3 is CASSYTRLAGEQYF. The CDR3 DNA reads as TGTGCCAGCAGTTACACAAGACTAGCGGGAGAGCAGTACTTC.

Details on this clonotype: This may be a read error: a much more frequent sequence differs by one nucleotide. The rearrangement uses TRBV19 and TRBJ1-2; 7 nucleotides align to TRBD1. The CDR3 contains 15 residues. Looked up from germline, CDR1 is LNHDA and CDR2 is SQIVND (reference sequence). Here the CDR3 reads CASSIGNRGLYGCTF. The DNA of the CDR3 is TGTGCCAGTAGTATAGGAAACAGGGGTCTCTATGGCTGCACCTTC.

This clonotype showed up many times. This rearrangement joins TRBV20-1 to TRBJ1-6; D is perhaps TRBD1 (6 bases). This CDR3 comprises 12 residues. The V end was cut by 5 bases, the J end by 4 bases, with 6 bases between. Germline values: CDR1 DFQATT, CDR2 SNEGSKA (reference sequence). CDR3 residues: CSAGQYNSPLHF. CDR3 nucleotides: TGCAGTGCTGGACAGTATAATTCACCCCTCCACTTT.

This clonotype was recorded many times. The chain joins TRBV20-1 to TRBJ1-6; tentatively, D is TRBD1 (5 bases). This CDR3 has 14 residues. Germline CDR1 is DFQATT and CDR2 is SNEGSKA (reference sequence). Trimming shortened V by 6 bases and J by 10 bases, and 19 bases separated the two germline ends. Written as DNA, the CDR3 is TGCAGTGCCCGAACGGGCAGGGAAGACTCACCCCTCCACTTT. It encodes CSARTGREDSPLHF.